The 5 T cell receptor beta chains reported below all come from one sample, sequenced in a study of lymphopenia after photon versus proton radiotherapy. The assay was immunoSEQ multiplex PCR, and TCRdb's table has in-frame clones only and misses some. Here the sample spans roughly 45,000 clones, about 85% being singletons. This specimen was peripheral blood, taken from a patient treated with photon-based radiotherapy. The source of these receptors is a man aged 40-50 years with gastric cancer.

The chain recombines TRBV6-1 with TRBJ1-4; maybe TRBD1 (5 bases). V was trimmed by 2 bases and J by 5 bases, leaving 12 bases between them. Germline V gene data show CDR1 as MNHNS and CDR2 as SASEGT. The CDR3 contains 15 residues. DNA for the CDR3: TGTGCCAGCAGTGAATGGGGCAGGGACAATGAAAAACTGTTTTTT. Translated: CASSEWGRDNEKLFF.

The CDR3 protein is CASSQDRGLDTQYF. CDR3 DNA sequence: TGCGCCAGCAGCCAAGATCGAGGGTTAGATACGCAGTATTTT. The gene calls are TRBV4-3 and TRBJ2-3, with a possible D match to TRBD2 (5 bases). CDR3 length: 14 amino acids. CDR1 and CDR2 (germline): LGHNA, YSLEER. The V and J ends lost 0 bases and 5 bases respectively, with 9 bases between them.

This chain uses TRBV2 with TRBJ1-2; 8 bases map to TRBD1. The CDR3 runs 16 residues. The germline CDR1 and CDR2 sequences are SNHLY and FYNNEI. The J segment lost 8 bases and the V segment lost 5 bases, leaving 16 bases of the junction unmatched. As DNA, the CDR3 is TGTGCCAGCAGTCTCAACGGACAGGGAGGTCTAGGAGGCTACACCTTC. Its protein is CASSLNGQGGLGGYTF.

V usage is TRBV7-9 and J usage is TRBJ2-3, with D possibly TRBD1 on 6 matching bases. CDR1 and CDR2 from the germline V gene are SEHNR and FQNEAQ (reference sequence). V lost 5 bases to trimming and J lost 6 bases, with 18 bases between them. This CDR3 has 15 amino acids. The CDR3 DNA sequence: TGTGCCAGCAGCCCCACTACAGGGCCCGCGGATACGCAGTATTTT. It codes for CASSPTTGPADTQYF.

The J gene is TRBJ2-7, the V gene TRBV5-4; weak D call: TRBD2 (7 bases). V was pared by 1 base and J by 4 bases, with 12 bases between. Germline lookup yields CDR1 SGHNT and CDR2 YYREEE (reference sequence). This CDR3 is built from 14 residues. This chain's CDR3 is CASSLRGAPYEQYF. The CDR3 DNA reads TGTGCCAGCAGCTTGCGGGGGGCCCCATACGAGCAGTACTTC.